These T cell receptor beta chains were read from a single sample in a study of blood T cell repertoires in COVID-19. Profiling relied on immunoSEQ multiplex PCR, and the TCRdb table lists in-frame clones only, not all of them. This table has 200,000 to 250,000 clones, 87% appearing once. The specimen was PBMCs or T cells enriched from blood (not recorded which). The source is a man aged 25-40 years who had recovered from COVID-19. Each CDR3 is given with its conserved first and last residue. The order of the fields is J gene, V gene, clone size, D gene, CDR3 protein, CDR3 DNA. A D gene is named only where the DNA matches it firmly. For some rows the clone size is stated as once, few or many, or as a class when expanded; others skip it.

J gene: TRBJ2-5; V gene: TRBV7-8; clone size: .; D gene: TRBD1; CDR3 protein: CASSPRKTGGRETQYF; CDR3 DNA: TGTGCCAGCAGCCCCCGCAAGACAGGGGGCCGGGAGACCCAGTACTTC
J gene: TRBJ2-5; V gene: TRBV7-2; clone size: .; D gene: .; CDR3 protein: CASSLGRESETQYF; CDR3 DNA: TGTGCCAGCAGCTTAGGACGGGAGTCAGAGACCCAGTACTTC
J gene: TRBJ2-3; V gene: TRBV11-2; clone size: .; D gene: TRBD2; CDR3 protein: CASSQVGGASPPTQYF; CDR3 DNA: TGTGCCAGCAGTCAAGTGGGAGGGGCTTCCCCCCCTACGCAGTATTTT
J gene: TRBJ2-7; V gene: TRBV7-8; clone size: .; D gene: .; CDR3 protein: CASSLVGVVLMKRPTYEQYF; CDR3 DNA: TGTGCCAGCAGCTTAGTAGGAGTGGTGTTGATGAAGCGTCCGACCTACGAGCAGTACTTC
J gene: TRBJ2-7; V gene: TRBV3-1/TRBV3-2; clone size: few; D gene: .; CDR3 protein: CASSQGTVRHGEQYF; CDR3 DNA: TGTGCCAGCAGCCAAGGGACAGTAAGACATGGCGAGCAGTACTTC
J gene: TRBJ1-2; V gene: TRBV11-2; clone size: many; D gene: .; CDR3 protein: CASSLYGYGYTF; CDR3 DNA: TGTGCCAGCAGCTTATACGGCTATGGCTACACCTTC
J gene: TRBJ1-4; V gene: TRBV25-1; clone size: .; D gene: .; CDR3 protein: CASSARILLNEKLFF; CDR3 DNA: TGTGCCAGCAGTGCCAGGATCCTACTTAATGAAAAACTGTTTTTT
J gene: TRBJ1-5; V gene: TRBV16; clone size: .; D gene: TRBD1; CDR3 protein: CASTRDRAQPQHF; CDR3 DNA: TGTGCCAGCACCCGAGACAGGGCTCAGCCCCAGCATTTT
J gene: TRBJ1-3; V gene: TRBV4-2; clone size: .; D gene: .; CDR3 protein: CASSQEVVGSTIYF; CDR3 DNA: TGTGCCAGCAGCCAAGAAGTTGTTGGTAGCACCATATATTTT
J gene: TRBJ2-1; V gene: TRBV24-1; clone size: .; D gene: TRBD2; CDR3 protein: CATSGPGLAGYEQFF; CDR3 DNA: TGTGCCACCAGTGGACCGGGACTAGCGGGATATGAGCAGTTCTTC
J gene: TRBJ2-1; V gene: TRBV6-5; clone size: .; D gene: .; CDR3 protein: CASSYLTTINEQFF; CDR3 DNA: TGTGCCAGCAGTTACTTGACTACAATCAATGAGCAGTTCTTC
J gene: TRBJ1-4; V gene: TRBV30; clone size: .; D gene: .; CDR3 protein: CAWSSGGGNEKLFF; CDR3 DNA: TGTGCCTGGAGTTCCGGGGGAGGGAATGAAAAACTGTTTTTT
J gene: TRBJ1-2; V gene: TRBV12-3/TRBV12-4; clone size: .; D gene: .; CDR3 protein: CASSGQQGSGYTF; CDR3 DNA: TGTGCCAGCAGCGGCCAACAGGGTTCTGGCTACACCTTC
J gene: TRBJ1-5; V gene: TRBV5-4; clone size: .; D gene: .; CDR3 protein: CASSLCGSGRNQPQHF; CDR3 DNA: TGTGCCAGCAGCTTGTGTGGCAGCGGACGGAATCAGCCCCAGCATTTT
J gene: TRBJ2-3; V gene: TRBV11-1; clone size: .; D gene: .; CDR3 protein: CASSLASRTQYF; CDR3 DNA: TGTGCCAGCAGCTTAGCGTCGCGTACGCAGTATTTT
J gene: TRBJ2-2; V gene: TRBV18; clone size: once; D gene: .; CDR3 protein: CASSPPSAAGELFF; CDR3 DNA: TGTGCCAGCTCACCACCTTCAGCGGCCGGGGAGCTGTTTTTT
J gene: TRBJ1-2; V gene: TRBV9; clone size: .; D gene: .; CDR3 protein: CASSNRVAADYTF; CDR3 DNA: TGTGCCAGCAGCAACAGGGTTGCTGCTGACTACACCTTC
J gene: TRBJ2-3; V gene: TRBV7-2; clone size: .; D gene: TRBD2; CDR3 protein: CASSLSHSGGYTDTQYF; CDR3 DNA: TGTGCCAGCAGCTTATCCCATAGCGGGGGGTACACAGATACGCAGTATTTT
J gene: TRBJ2-1; V gene: TRBV4-2; clone size: many; D gene: TRBD2; CDR3 protein: CASSKGLDGENEQFF; CDR3 DNA: TGTGCCAGCAGCAAGGGACTAGATGGGGAAAATGAGCAGTTCTTC
J gene: TRBJ1-5; V gene: TRBV6-5; clone size: .; D gene: TRBD1; CDR3 protein: CASRDRSNQPQHF; CDR3 DNA: TGTGCCAGCAGGGACAGGAGCAATCAGCCCCAGCATTTT
J gene: TRBJ1-1; V gene: TRBV5-4; clone size: once; D gene: .; CDR3 protein: CASSFDWSVLNTEAFF; CDR3 DNA: TGTGCCAGCAGCTTTGATTGGTCCGTACTTAACACTGAAGCTTTCTTT
J gene: TRBJ1-1; V gene: TRBV3-1/TRBV3-2; clone size: .; D gene: TRBD1; CDR3 protein: CASSRGQGLRNTEAFF; CDR3 DNA: TGTGCCAGCAGCAGGGGACAGGGGCTACGGAACACTGAAGCTTTCTTT
J gene: TRBJ1-5; V gene: TRBV27; clone size: .; D gene: .; CDR3 protein: CASSLSRDQPQHF; CDR3 DNA: TGTGCCAGCAGTTTGAGCAGGGATCAGCCCCAGCATTTT
J gene: TRBJ2-7; V gene: TRBV2; clone size: .; D gene: .; CDR3 protein: CASSVVVYEQYF; CDR3 DNA: TGTGCCAGCAGTGTAGTGGTTTACGAGCAGTACTTC
J gene: TRBJ1-3; V gene: TRBV6-5; clone size: .; D gene: .; CDR3 protein: CASSTRDSGNTIYF; CDR3 DNA: TGTGCCAGCAGTACGAGGGACTCTGGAAACACCATATATTTT
J gene: TRBJ2-7; V gene: TRBV4-2; clone size: .; D gene: TRBD1; CDR3 protein: CASSQESSGQGYEQYF; CDR3 DNA: TGTGCCAGCAGCCAAGAATCGTCTGGACAGGGCTACGAGCAGTACTTC
J gene: TRBJ2-3; V gene: TRBV4-2; clone size: .; D gene: .; CDR3 protein: CASSQGWGRGGLTDTQYF; CDR3 DNA: TGTGCCAGCAGCCAAGGATGGGGAAGGGGGGGGCTAACAGATACGCAGTATTTT
J gene: TRBJ1-2; V gene: TRBV11-2; clone size: .; D gene: TRBD1; CDR3 protein: CASSSYRDRDYGYTF; CDR3 DNA: TGTGCCAGCAGCTCCTATCGGGACAGGGACTATGGCTACACCTTC
J gene: TRBJ1-1; V gene: TRBV2; clone size: .; D gene: .; CDR3 protein: CASDGGPNTEAFF; CDR3 DNA: TGTGCCAGCGATGGAGGGCCAAACACTGAAGCTTTCTTT
J gene: TRBJ1-3; V gene: TRBV11-2; clone size: .; D gene: .; CDR3 protein: CASRFPSDSDGNTIYF; CDR3 DNA: TGTGCCAGCAGATTCCCATCGGACAGCGACGGAAACACCATATATTTT
J gene: TRBJ2-3; V gene: TRBV7-2; clone size: .; D gene: TRBD2; CDR3 protein: CASSLNGGGFVTDTQYF; CDR3 DNA: TGTGCCAGCAGCTTAAACGGGGGAGGGTTTGTAACAGATACGCAGTATTTT
J gene: TRBJ2-7; V gene: TRBV11-2; clone size: .; D gene: TRBD1; CDR3 protein: CASRGTGISYEQYF; CDR3 DNA: TGTGCCAGCAGAGGGACAGGGATTTCCTACGAGCAGTACTTC
J gene: TRBJ1-3; V gene: TRBV10-3; clone size: .; D gene: .; CDR3 protein: CAISEPGGGNTIYF; CDR3 DNA: TGTGCCATCAGTGAGCCGGGGGGTGGAAACACCATATATTTT
J gene: TRBJ2-3; V gene: TRBV14; clone size: .; D gene: TRBD1; CDR3 protein: CASSQGLSGGDRLYDTQYF; CDR3 DNA: TGTGCCAGCAGCCAAGGTTTAAGTGGAGGGGACAGGCTTTATGATACGCAGTATTTT
J gene: TRBJ1-1; V gene: TRBV15; clone size: .; D gene: TRBD1; CDR3 protein: CATSRGTGDTEAFF; CDR3 DNA: TGTGCCACCAGCAGGGGGACAGGGGACACTGAAGCTTTCTTT
J gene: TRBJ1-5; V gene: TRBV7-2; clone size: few; D gene: .; CDR3 protein: CASSPHSGNQPQHF; CDR3 DNA: TGTGCCAGCAGCCCTCATTCCGGGAATCAGCCCCAGCATTTT
J gene: TRBJ2-7; V gene: TRBV5-1; clone size: .; D gene: TRBD1; CDR3 protein: CASSSGQVGDEQYF; CDR3 DNA: TGCGCCAGCAGCTCCGGACAGGTGGGGGACGAGCAGTACTTC
J gene: TRBJ2-7; V gene: TRBV14; clone size: .; D gene: .; CDR3 protein: CASSQERQSFHEQYF; CDR3 DNA: TGTGCCAGCAGCCAAGAAAGACAAAGTTTCCACGAGCAGTACTTC
J gene: TRBJ1-1; V gene: TRBV7-9; clone size: many; D gene: TRBD1; CDR3 protein: CASSWGQGARGAAFF; CDR3 DNA: TGTGCCAGCAGCTGGGGACAGGGGGCTCGTGGCGCGGCTTTCTTT
J gene: TRBJ1-2; V gene: TRBV30; clone size: few; D gene: .; CDR3 protein: CAWRPGINYGYTF; CDR3 DNA: TGTGCCTGGAGGCCGGGGATTAACTATGGCTACACCTTC
J gene: TRBJ2-7; V gene: TRBV10-2; clone size: .; D gene: TRBD2; CDR3 protein: CASSETSVAYEQYF; CDR3 DNA: TGCGCCAGCAGTGAAACTAGCGTTGCCTACGAGCAGTACTTC
J gene: TRBJ1-5; V gene: TRBV4-1; clone size: .; D gene: .; CDR3 protein: CASSQVRSNQPQHF; CDR3 DNA: TGCGCCAGCAGCCAAGTTCGTAGCAATCAGCCCCAGCATTTT
J gene: TRBJ2-5; V gene: TRBV7-9; clone size: .; D gene: TRBD1; CDR3 protein: CASSSWTGGEETQYF; CDR3 DNA: TGTGCCAGCAGCAGCTGGACAGGGGGCGAAGAGACCCAGTACTTC
J gene: TRBJ2-1; V gene: TRBV7-5; clone size: .; D gene: .; CDR3 protein: CARSLVPPLVVVDNEQFF; CDR3 DNA: TGTGCCAGAAGCTTGGTCCCCCCCCTAGTGGTAGTAGACAATGAGCAGTTCTTC
J gene: TRBJ2-2; V gene: TRBV7-3; clone size: .; D gene: TRBD1; CDR3 protein: CASRPTGSGELFF; CDR3 DNA: TGTGCCAGCAGACCGACAGGGTCCGGGGAGCTGTTTTTT
J gene: TRBJ2-2; V gene: TRBV15; clone size: few; D gene: .; CDR3 protein: CATSRDRSATGELFF; CDR3 DNA: TGTGCCACCAGCAGAGATCGTAGCGCCACCGGGGAGCTGTTTTTT
J gene: TRBJ1-5; V gene: TRBV5-1; clone size: .; D gene: TRBD1; CDR3 protein: CASSLRRDRDNQPQHF; CDR3 DNA: TGCGCCAGCAGCTTGCGACGAGACAGGGACAATCAGCCCCAGCATTTT
J gene: TRBJ1-2; V gene: TRBV9; clone size: .; D gene: TRBD1; CDR3 protein: CASSAGTGTGYGYTF; CDR3 DNA: TGTGCCAGCAGCGCCGGGACAGGGACAGGGTATGGCTACACCTTC
J gene: TRBJ2-1; V gene: TRBV14; clone size: .; D gene: .; CDR3 protein: CASSQTQGPNNEQFF; CDR3 DNA: TGTGCCAGCAGCCAAACTCAGGGTCCCAACAATGAGCAGTTCTTC
J gene: TRBJ2-1; V gene: TRBV5-6; clone size: medium-sized; D gene: TRBD1; CDR3 protein: CASSWGTVNEQFF; CDR3 DNA: TGTGCCAGCAGCTGGGGGACAGTCAATGAGCAGTTCTTC
J gene: TRBJ1-6; V gene: TRBV27; clone size: .; D gene: .; CDR3 protein: CASSLWGPGVRSSPLHF; CDR3 DNA: TGTGCCAGCAGTTTATGGGGACCAGGGGTACGGAGTTCACCCCTCCACTTT
J gene: TRBJ2-7; V gene: TRBV19; clone size: .; D gene: .; CDR3 protein: CASKRNPNYEQYF; CDR3 DNA: TGTGCCAGTAAACGCAACCCTAACTACGAGCAGTACTTC
J gene: TRBJ2-3; V gene: TRBV9; clone size: .; D gene: TRBD1; CDR3 protein: CTSSTGTATDTQYF; CDR3 DNA: TGTACCAGCAGCACAGGGACAGCCACAGATACGCAGTATTTT
J gene: TRBJ2-7; V gene: TRBV5-4; clone size: .; D gene: TRBD2; CDR3 protein: CASSLSGSISYEQYF; CDR3 DNA: TGTGCCAGCAGCTTAAGCGGGAGTATCTCCTACGAGCAGTACTTC
J gene: TRBJ1-1; V gene: TRBV7-2; clone size: .; D gene: .; CDR3 protein: CASSLAQGGTEAFF; CDR3 DNA: TGTGCCAGCAGCTTGGCCCAGGGAGGGACTGAAGCTTTCTTT
J gene: TRBJ2-3; V gene: TRBV9; clone size: .; D gene: .; CDR3 protein: CASSLFGGATDTQYF; CDR3 DNA: TGTGCCAGCAGCTTATTCGGTGGAGCAACAGATACGCAGTATTTT
J gene: TRBJ2-1; V gene: TRBV18; clone size: .; D gene: .; CDR3 protein: CASSQGETKEQFF; CDR3 DNA: TGTGCCAGCTCACAAGGTGAAACTAAGGAGCAGTTCTTC
J gene: TRBJ2-1; V gene: TRBV7-2; clone size: .; D gene: .; CDR3 protein: CASSLQLGNEQFF; CDR3 DNA: TGTGCCAGCAGCTTACAACTAGGGAATGAGCAGTTCTTC